This paragraph covers one T cell receptor (beta chain) sequence. No antigen is known for it. CDR1 is MNHNS, CDR2 SASEGT, per germline. CDR3 length equals 15 residues. The ends were cut back, 3 bases at V and 3 bases at J, with 15 bases in the middle. The data were taken from a study of cytomegalovirus exposure and HLA in healthy donors. General observations from the study: It was reported that the classifier diagnosed cytomegalovirus status with high specificity and sensitivity in both the original and validation cohorts. The later analysis indicated that the majority of CMV-associated TCR beta chains appeared HLA-restricted. Later analysis identified 17,000 or so TCR beta sequences associated with HLA alleles, using a false discovery rate threshold of 0.05.

Use of 60 Vbeta and 13 Jbeta primers characterized the PCR. TCRdb's table, derived via immunoSEQ multiplex PCR, lists solely in-frame clones and lacks some. The sample records 160,000 or so clones, 70% to 75% being singletons. The source is a man younger than 35 in good health and CMV-seropositive. V gene TRBV6-1 combines with J gene TRBJ2-7; tentative D call: TRBD2 (6 bases). Sequencing input: PBMCs. The CDR3 reads CASSEMGLTGYEQYV. The CDR3 region has the DNA TGTGCCAGCAGTGAGATGGGACTCACCGGCTACGAGCAGTACGTC.